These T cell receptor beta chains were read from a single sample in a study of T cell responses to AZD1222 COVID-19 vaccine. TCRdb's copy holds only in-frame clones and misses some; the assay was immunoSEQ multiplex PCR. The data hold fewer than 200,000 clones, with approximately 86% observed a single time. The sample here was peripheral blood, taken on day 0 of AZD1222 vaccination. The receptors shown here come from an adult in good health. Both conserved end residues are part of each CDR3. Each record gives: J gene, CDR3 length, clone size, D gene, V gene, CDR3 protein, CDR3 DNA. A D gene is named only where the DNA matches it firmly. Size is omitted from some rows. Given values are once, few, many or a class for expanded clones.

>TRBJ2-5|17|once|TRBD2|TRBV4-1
CASSQDYPAGGAETQYF
TGCGCCAGCAGCCAAGACTATCCAGCGGGAGGGGCAGAGACCCAGTACTTC
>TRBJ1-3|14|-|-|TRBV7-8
CASSLEPSGNTIYF
TGTGCCAGCAGCTTAGAGCCCTCTGGAAACACCATATATTTT
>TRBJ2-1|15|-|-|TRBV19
CASNPPGRIMNEQFF
TGTGCCAGTAACCCCCCGGGACGGATTATGAATGAGCAGTTCTTC
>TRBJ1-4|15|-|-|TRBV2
CASSDPGGAHLKLFF
TGTGCCAGCAGCGACCCCGGGGGGGCGCATTTGAAACTGTTTTTT
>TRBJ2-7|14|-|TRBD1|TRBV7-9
CASSSGTGVYEQYF
TGTGCCAGCAGCTCCGGGACAGGGGTCTACGAGCAGTACTTC
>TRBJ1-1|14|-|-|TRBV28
CASRAPGGPTEAFF
TGTGCCAGCAGGGCCCCCGGGGGTCCCACTGAAGCTTTCTTT
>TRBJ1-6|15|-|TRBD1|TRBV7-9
CASSNDRGYNSPLHF
TGTGCCAGCAGCAACGACAGGGGTTATAATTCACCCCTCCACTTT
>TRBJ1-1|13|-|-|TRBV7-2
CASSLERRAEAFF
TGTGCCAGCAGCTTAGAAAGGAGGGCTGAAGCTTTCTTT
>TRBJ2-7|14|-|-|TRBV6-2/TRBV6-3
CASSDRTTPYEQYF
TGTGCCAGCAGCGATAGGACTACCCCCTACGAGCAGTACTTC
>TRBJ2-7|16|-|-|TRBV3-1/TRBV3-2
CASSTIRGGGPYEQYF
TGTGCCAGCAGCACAATCAGGGGGGGAGGTCCCTACGAGCAGTACTTC
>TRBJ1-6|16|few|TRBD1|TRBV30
CAWRVRDRGSNSPLHF
TGTGCCTGGAGAGTCCGGGACAGGGGTAGTAATTCACCCCTCCACTTT
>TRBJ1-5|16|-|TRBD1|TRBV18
CASSSDRGLSNQPQHF
TGTGCCAGCTCCTCAGACAGGGGGCTTAGCAATCAGCCCCAGCATTTT
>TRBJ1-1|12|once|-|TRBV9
CASSAVKSEAFF
TGTGCCAGCAGCGCCGTCAAATCTGAAGCTTTCTTT
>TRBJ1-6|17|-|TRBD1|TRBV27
CASSSITRTGVNSPLHF
TGTGCCAGCAGTTCGATAACCAGGACAGGGGTTAATTCACCCCTCCACTTT
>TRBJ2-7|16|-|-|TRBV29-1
CSVTGLAGQTRYEQYF
TGCAGCGTTACGGGATTAGCGGGACAGACTCGATACGAGCAGTACTTC